This entry concerns a single T cell receptor (beta chain). Its antigen is unknown. No qualities accompany the bases; no much larger clone lies one base away. The data are from a study of human T cells and chemical hapten exposure (dated by TCRdb to the early 2020s). For the wider study: For sensitization, 2% DPC in acetone was applied to a 2 cm by 2 cm area of upper inner arm skin. Patients additionally received weekly therapeutic DPC doses to the scalp throughout the approximately 24-week study period. Patch testing was performed on the upper back with Finn chambers containing 0.01% DPC, and the patch tests were scored after 6 days according to International Contact Dermatitis Research Group standards. Alopecia areata with under or over 50% scalp involvement, alopecia totalis and alopecia universalis were represented in the patient cohort, which was mostly female. Libraries were pooled for sequencing, and variation in per-sample TCR yields was attributed mainly to small differences in library volumes within the pool. The study tracked peripheral blood TCR repertoire changes in vivo during primary and secondary sensitization to the hapten diphenylcyclopropenone (DPC) in alopecia patients. Patient blood was sampled pre-sensitization (week 0) and at 2, 6 and about 24 weeks after DPC sensitization. Roughly 30 alopecia patients provided blood for TCR sequencing at one to four time points (pre-sensitization, 2, 6 and 24 weeks). What the work shows at the level of the full study, not this receptor alone: A positive correlation was found between the number of PT1 expanded TCRs and patch test score, with significance reached at thresholds 8, 16 and 32 but not 4. Repeated subsampling changed both the strength of the expansion versus patch-test correlation and the threshold at which the correlation became significant. Expanded TCRs formed significantly more large CDR3 similarity clusters than pre-sensitization or healthy control sets, consistent with antigen-driven responses. Alopecia, a presumed autoimmune disease, was present in all patients, so the immune response of the patients might differ from that of healthy individuals. DPC sensitization did not change how many TCRs were above 1 in 1000 frequency, and no evidence was found of alterations in global repertoire structure.

The sample's time point label is to be understood as: patch test 2, 6 weeks after DPC sensitization. Explained via the paper, the treatment or condition label denotes: therapeutic diphenylcyclopropenone sensitization with weekly scalp DPC. At each patch-test visit, blood was drawn before the patch test was applied. To be eligible, patients had to be aged 18 to 70, diagnosed with alopecia and judged suitable for DPC therapy, while pregnant patients were excluded. Unfractionated whole blood was collected in Tempus Blood RNA tubes, and total RNA was extracted from that blood. The protocol used for the library was RACE. Sequencing instrument: NextSeq 500. During library preparation, unique molecular identifiers were attached to individual cDNA molecules so that TCRs could be counted quantitatively and reproducibly. From each blood RNA sample, both TCR alpha and TCR beta chains were sequenced. The authors' analysis ran thus. A median of around 96,000 TCRs per sample was observed, with a range of roughly 20,000 to 700,000. The Decombinator software suite was used to annotate V, J and CDR3 in the TCR reads. Every sample was subsampled to the same number of TCRs (28,000) for the PS versus PT1 abundance plots. Expanded TCRs were defined as absent before sensitization and observed at least eight times at the 2-week time point. TCRdb trimmed public reads at Q25 via fastp, called clones via MiXCR and kept in-frame beta chains. Each entry is one CDR3 protein sequence, shown with its most common DNA and genes. For this entry, the V and J calls and clone size follow TCRdb and not the study's own pipeline. This sample lists 85,000 to 95,000 distinct CDR3 sequences; about 10% were detected once. In total, the top ten clones hold roughly 2% of the sample.

The clonotype comes from a man aged 35 to 55 with alopecia areata. Some clones in this sample may be carry-over from other donors' samples. The starting material was whole blood, obtained in connection with sensitization to the hapten diphenylcyclopropenone (DPC).

The CDR3 sequence is CSVEDNTEAFF. The DNA sequence is given as TGCAGCGTTGAAGATAACACTGAAGCTTTCTTT. Recombination linked TRBV29-1 to TRBJ1-1; no D segment can be confidently identified. From a lookup of the germline V gene, CDR1 and CDR2 are SQVTM and ANQGSEA. Measured from the cysteine to the phenylalanine, the CDR3 is 11 residues long. Of all the DNA, just the CDR3 is kept, 33 bases in frame from base 1. V loses 0 bases, J loses 2 bases, and the germline ends lie 1 base apart.